This T cell receptor (beta chain) emerged from a study of identifying expanded T cells in peripheral blood. Whole-study findings and limits: Clone count variance between roughly 2-week samples rose with total template count. Technical replicates showed around 1.2 changed clones; approximately 2 weeks roughly 16; four weeks 19.

Concerning this clone itself: The antigen remains undetermined.

Repertoires were generated with immunoSEQ multiplex PCR, while TCRdb's copy carries only in-frame clones and drops some. This table holds about 47,000 clones, 82% found once. This CDR3 contains 17 residues. J gave up 5 bases and V 4 bases, and 11 bases lay outside the gene matches. Germline values: CDR1 LNHDA, CDR2 SQIVND (reference sequence). Collection occurred without any documented infections or immune events in donors. The TCR originated in a person between 18 and 69 years old in good health. Sequenced input: blood. The V gene is TRBV19, the J gene TRBJ2-1, with 10 nucleotides matching TRBD2. CDR3: CASSTPTPGLANNEQFF. As DNA, the CDR3 is TGTGCCAGTAGTACGCCCACTCCGGGACTAGCGAACAATGAGCAGTTCTTC.